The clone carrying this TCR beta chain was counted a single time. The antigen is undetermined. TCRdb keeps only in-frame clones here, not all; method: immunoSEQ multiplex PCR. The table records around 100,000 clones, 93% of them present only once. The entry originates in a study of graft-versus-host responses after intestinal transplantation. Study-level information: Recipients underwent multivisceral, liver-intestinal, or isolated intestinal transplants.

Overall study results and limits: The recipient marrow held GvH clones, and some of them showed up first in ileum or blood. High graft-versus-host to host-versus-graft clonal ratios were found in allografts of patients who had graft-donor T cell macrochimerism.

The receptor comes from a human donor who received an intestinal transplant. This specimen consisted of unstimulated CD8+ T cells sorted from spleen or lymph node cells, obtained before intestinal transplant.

CDR3 sequence: CASSQLNTEAFF. CDR3 DNA sequence: TGCGCCAGCAGCCAGTTGAACACTGAAGCTTTCTTT. V gene TRBV4-1 combines with J gene TRBJ1-1; the D is unclear. V lost 3 bases and J lost 0, with 2 bases in between. CDR3 length equals 12 residues. In germline, CDR1 is MGHRA, CDR2 YSYEKL.